The sample holds a few counts of the clone carrying this T cell receptor beta chain. These data originate in a study of blood T cell repertoires in COVID-19. Turning to the study itself: Acute and convalescent COVID-19 samples came from the United States, Italy and Spain.

During active infection, Seattle patients enrolled and were then monitored through disease. Original handling: Scientists estimated how many nucleated cells there were by amplifying reference gene primers. Here immunoSEQ multiplex PCR was the method, and the copy in TCRdb shows in-frame clones only, minus some. The V and J calls and clone size come from that table; D and trimming were worked out from the DNA. The sample has about 100,000 clones, about nine tenths seen once. Specimen: peripheral blood. The sequence was obtained from a woman in her forties or fifties with COVID-19, enrolled during active disease.

The CDR3 loop is CASSRSTESSYEQYF. The CDR3 DNA follows: TGTGCCAGCTCACGTTCAACAGAAAGCTCCTACGAGCAGTACTTC. The V call is TRBV18, the J call TRBJ2-7; D remains ambiguous. CDR1 and CDR2 from the germline V gene are KGHSH and LQKENI. The CDR3 runs to 15 residues. The germline V and J ends were trimmed by 4 bases and 0 bases, with 13 bases remaining between them.